A selection of T cell receptor beta chains follows, all from one sample in a study of T cells in Graves' hyperthyroidism and ophthalmopathy. TCRdb ran MiXCR on the multiplex PCR reads and lists one entry per CDR3 protein. The profile shows 340,000 or so distinct CDR3 sequences, 21% of them singletons. Sequencing used blood. Receptor source: a woman in her forties or fifties with Graves' hyperthyroidism. CDR3s include the opening cysteine and the closing phenylalanine or tryptophan. D genes are given only for firm matches. Only part of the rows carry a size: once, few, many, or a class if the clone is expanded.

>few|19|TRBV2|TRBD2|TRBJ2-5
TGTGCCAGCAGCTTGGGGACTAGCGGGGGCTATAATGCTAAAGAGACCCAGTACTTC
CASSLGTSGGYNAKETQYF
>many|13|TRBV2|NA|TRBJ2-5
TGTGCCAGCAGTAAAAGGCTCGGGGAGACCCAGTACTTC
CASSKRLGETQYF
>many|17|TRBV11-2|TRBD2|TRBJ2-2
TGTGCCAGCAGTCCCCGAGGTGGGACTAGGAACACCGGGGAGCTGTTTTTT
CASSPRGGTRNTGELFF
>NA|16|TRBV27|NA|TRBJ1-6
TGTGCCAGCAGCGGAGGACGGGTGGCCGGGAATTCACCCCTCCACTTT
CASSGGRVAGNSPLHF
>many|16|TRBV20-1|NA|TRBJ1-5
TGCAGTGCAGTAACTCTAATGGGGGGAGGCAATCAGCCCCAGCATTTT
CSAVTLMGGGNQPQHF
>few|16|TRBV2|NA|TRBJ2-6
TGTGCCAGCAGTGAGCTCACGGGCAAGGGGGCCAACGTCCTGACTTTC
CASSELTGKGANVLTF
>NA|15|TRBV2|NA|TRBJ1-1
TGTGCCAGCAGGGCCCAGTCAGACATGAACACTGAAGCTTTCTTT
CASRAQSDMNTEAFF
>many|15|TRBV19|NA|TRBJ1-1
TGTGCCAGTATCCCGCGGGGGGGCACGAACACTGAAGCTTTCTTT
CASIPRGGTNTEAFF
>few|15|TRBV2|TRBD1|TRBJ2-7
TGTGCCAGCAGTGGGCCGGGACAGGGAACCTACGAGCAGTACTTC
CASSGPGQGTYEQYF
>many|14|TRBV11-2|TRBD2|TRBJ2-7
TGTGCCAGCAGCCGCGGGGGGGCCTCTTACGAGCAGTACTTC
CASSRGGASYEQYF
>few|16|TRBV19|TRBD2|TRBJ2-1
TGTGCCAGTAGACCCTCGGGACTAGCGGGAGTAAATGAGCAGTTCTTC
CASRPSGLAGVNEQFF
>many|17|TRBV11-3|TRBD2|TRBJ2-1
TGTGCCAGCAGCCTCACCATTGGGACTAGCGGGAGGACCGAGCAGTTCTTC
CASSLTIGTSGRTEQFF
>many|14|TRBV12-3/TRBV12-4|NA|TRBJ2-7
TGTGCCAGCAGTGAGGTACAGGTCATGCGGGAGCAGTACTTC
CASSEVQVMREQYF
>NA|14|TRBV10-2|NA|TRBJ2-5
TGCTCCAGCAGTGAGTTGTCAGTCGTGGAGACCCAGTACTTC
CSSSELSVVETQYF
>many|14|TRBV20-1|NA|TRBJ1-1
TGCAGTGCTAGAGATTTTGAAGCAGGGGAAGAAGCTTTCTTT
CSARDFEAGEEAFF
>many|15|TRBV12-3/TRBV12-4|TRBD1|TRBJ2-1
TGTGCCAGCAGTTCACGGGACAGGGTCGCCAATGAGCAGTTCTTC
CASSSRDRVANEQFF
>NA|16|TRBV7-3|TRBD2|TRBJ2-1
TGTGCCAGCAGCATACATTCTAGCGGGGGGGCCGGTGAGCAGTTCTTC
CASSIHSSGGAGEQFF
>many|14|TRBV20-1|NA|TRBJ1-3
TGCAGTGCTAGATTGGGTGCCTCTGGAAACACCATATATTTT
CSARLGASGNTIYF
>many|17|TRBV6-5|TRBD2|TRBJ2-2
TGTGCCAGCAGTTACTCTAGCGGGAGACCGAACACCGGGGAGCTGTTTTTT
CASSYSSGRPNTGELFF
>many|15|TRBV11-2|NA|TRBJ2-5
TGTGCCAGCAGCTTAGTGGGACGCGGAGAAGAGACCCAGTACTTC
CASSLVGRGEETQYF
>many|18|TRBV6-1|TRBD2|TRBJ2-3
TGTGCCAGCAGTGAAGCGGGCCCGCGGGAGGGCCTGAAGAATACGCAGTATTTT
CASSEAGPREGLKNTQYF
>NA|14|TRBV19|TRBD1|TRBJ1-1
TGTGCCAGTAAAGGGAGGGGACAGGACTTTGAAGCTTTCTTT
CASKGRGQDFEAFF
>NA|13|TRBV6-5|NA|TRBJ2-5
TGTGCCAGCAGTTACGTAGGGGTGAAGACCCAGTACTTC
CASSYVGVKTQYF
>NA|13|TRBV12-3/TRBV12-4|NA|TRBJ2-7
TGTGCCAGCAGGCCGGACAGCTCCTACGAGCAGTACTTC
CASRPDSSYEQYF
>many|14|TRBV19|NA|TRBJ1-1
TGTGCCAGTAGTTCCTCAGCCATGAACACTGAAGCTTTCTTT
CASSSSAMNTEAFF
>NA|15|TRBV5-1|NA|TRBJ2-1
TGCGCCAGCAGCTTGGGACAGCGATCCTACAATGAGCAGTTCTTC
CASSLGQRSYNEQFF
>few|15|TRBV28|TRBD1|TRBJ1-5
TGTGCCAGCAGACCTCAGGGGGCCTCGGGGCAGCCCCAGCATTTT
CASRPQGASGQPQHF
>many|11|TRBV5-1|NA|TRBJ2-7
TGCGCCAGCAGCGTACCGCACGAGCAGTACTTC
CASSVPHEQYF
>few|15|TRBV3-1|NA|TRBJ2-3
TGTGCCAGCAGCCAAGGGTCTAGCGGCACAGATACGCAGTATTTT
CASSQGSSGTDTQYF
>few|14|TRBV6-1|NA|TRBJ1-2
TGTGCCAGCAGTGAAGACAGGACAACGTATGGCTACACCTTC
CASSEDRTTYGYTF